Listed below are T cell receptor beta chains from one sample, sequenced in a study of cytomegalovirus exposure and HLA in healthy donors. Method: immunoSEQ multiplex PCR; TCRdb's copy keeps in-frame clones and lacks some. The sample contains 95,000 to 150,000 clones, 81% of which appear only once. Sequencing was carried out using PBMCs. Source of these receptors: a woman aged 40-49 years in good health and CMV-seronegative. Both conserved end residues are part of each CDR3. The order of the fields is J gene, V gene, clone size, D gene, CDR3 DNA, CDR3 protein. The D gene is left open where the match is weak. Clone size, where shown, is once, few, many, or a class for clones that have expanded.

TRBJ1-2 | TRBV19 | - | TRBD1 | TGTGCCAGTAGTATAGCGGGCAGGGGGCCCAACTATGGCTACACCTTC | CASSIAGRGPNYGYTF
TRBJ1-3 | TRBV11-2 | - | - | TGTGCCAGCAGCTTTGGGACACAGAGGGTTATACTCTCTGGAAACACCATATATTTT | CASSFGTQRVILSGNTIYF
TRBJ2-5 | TRBV7-9 | - | - | TGTGCCAGCAGCTCGGTGGAGACCCAGTACTTC | CASSSVETQYF
TRBJ2-1 | TRBV6-1 | - | TRBD1 | TGTGCCAGCAGTGAAGCAGGTCCGGGACAGGGGTTTTACAATGAGCAGTTCTTC | CASSEAGPGQGFYNEQFF
TRBJ2-7 | TRBV28 | - | - | TGTGCCAGCAGTTCTACAGGATTACTGGGGTACGAGCAGTACTTC | CASSSTGLLGYEQYF
TRBJ2-1 | TRBV5-1 | - | - | TGCGCCAGCAGCTTGAGGACAGCATACAATGAGCAGTTCTTC | CASSLRTAYNEQFF
TRBJ2-1 | TRBV4-1 | once | - | TGCGCCAGCAGCCAATGGGTTCCGGGGGATGAGCAGTTCTTC | CASSQWVPGDEQFF
TRBJ1-2 | TRBV5-6 | - | TRBD1 | TGTGCCAGCTCGGGACAGGGTCTTACTAACTATGGCTACACCTTC | CASSGQGLTNYGYTF
TRBJ1-2 | TRBV18 | - | - | TGTGCCAGCTCGACCTCAGGGGAAGGAAACTATGGCTACACCTTC | CASSTSGEGNYGYTF
TRBJ2-7 | TRBV28 | - | TRBD1 | TGTGCCACCAAAGGGACAGGCCTTACCTACGAGCAGTACTTC | CATKGTGLTYEQYF
TRBJ2-7 | TRBV11-3 | - | TRBD2 | TGTGCCAGCAGCTCGCCTTCCTTAAGCGGGGGTAAGCAGTACTTC | CASSSPSLSGGKQYF
TRBJ2-7 | TRBV19 | - | - | TGTGCCAGTAGTATGCAGGGTTCATCCTACGAGCAGTACTTC | CASSMQGSSYEQYF
TRBJ1-2 | TRBV9 | - | TRBD1 | TGTGCCAGCAGCGTAGCCACCGGGACAGGAAATAGATACTATGGCTACACCTTC | CASSVATGTGNRYYGYTF
TRBJ1-2 | TRBV13 | - | TRBD1 | TGTGCCAGCAGCCCCGCCGACAGGGCGGGTGGCTACACCTTC | CASSPADRAGGYTF
TRBJ2-7 | TRBV5-1 | - | - | TGCGCCAGCAGCTTGCAGGGCACCTACGAGCAGTACTTC | CASSLQGTYEQYF
TRBJ2-1 | TRBV28 | - | - | TGTGCCAGCAGTTCAGGGGTCGGGAATGAGCAGTTCTTC | CASSSGVGNEQFF
TRBJ2-1 | TRBV29-1 | - | - | TGCAGCGTGCGGGCCTACAATGAGCAGTTCTTC | CSVRAYNEQFF
TRBJ1-1 | TRBV28 | - | - | TGTGCCAGCAGTCTGAGGACCGAGGGGAACACTGAAGCTTTCTTT | CASSLRTEGNTEAFF
TRBJ1-1 | TRBV27 | - | TRBD1 | TGTGCCAGCAGTTTAGACAGGGTGGCCACTGAAGCTTTCTTT | CASSLDRVATEAFF
TRBJ2-7 | TRBV27 | - | - | TGTGCCAGCCCCCTGAAACCAGACAGCCCAGATTCCTACGAGCAGTACTTC | CASPLKPDSPDSYEQYF
TRBJ2-7 | TRBV11-2 | - | TRBD2 | TGTGCCAGCAGCTTAGACTTGGGCGGGGGAACCCCCAGCTCCTACGAGCAGTACTTC | CASSLDLGGGTPSSYEQYF
TRBJ1-1 | TRBV5-1 | - | - | TGCGCCAGCAGCTACTTGTTGGGGGGACTGGGGACTGAAGCTTTCTTT | CASSYLLGGLGTEAFF
TRBJ2-5 | TRBV5-3 | - | TRBD2 | TGTGCCAGAAGCTTGGTCCCTTACGAGCGGGAGGCCCAAGAGACCCAGTACTTC | CARSLVPYEREAQETQYF
TRBJ2-7 | TRBV20-1 | - | TRBD1 | TGCAGTGCTCCAAAGACAGGGCAGCAGTACTTC | CSAPKTGQQYF
TRBJ1-1 | TRBV7-9 | - | TRBD1 | TGTTCCAGCAGCTTCCCTATAACCTTTACAGGGGGCAACACTGAAGCTTTCTTT | CSSSFPITFTGGNTEAFF
TRBJ1-1 | TRBV6-1 | - | - | TGTGCCAGCAGTGACCTGATAACAGCGGAGGTTTTCCCTGAAGCTTTCTTT | CASSDLITAEVFPEAFF
TRBJ2-7 | TRBV15 | - | - | TGTGCCACCAGCAGAGATAATACCGACCTGGGCAGCGAGCAGTACTTC | CATSRDNTDLGSEQYF
TRBJ1-1 | TRBV4-1 | - | - | TGCGCCAGCAGCCAAGATCGGGGTGGCCCTGAAGCTTTCTTT | CASSQDRGGPEAFF
TRBJ1-4 | TRBV28 | - | TRBD1 | TGTGCCAGCAGGTCGCCGGGACAGGGGGGGGAAAAACTGTTTTTT | CASRSPGQGGEKLFF
TRBJ1-3 | TRBV7-9 | - | - | TGTGCCAGCAGCTTAGGAACAGGGAACTCTGGAAACACCATATATTTT | CASSLGTGNSGNTIYF
TRBJ2-5 | TRBV6-5 | - | - | TGTGCCAGCAGTCCAGCAGGGTCGAAAGAGACCCAGTACTTC | CASSPAGSKETQYF
TRBJ2-1 | TRBV19 | - | - | TGTGCCAGTAGTACAACAGAGTACAATGAGCAGTTCTTC | CASSTTEYNEQFF
TRBJ2-7 | TRBV4-1 | - | TRBD2 | TGCGCCAGCAGCCAAGGATTACTAGCGGACAGCTACGAGCAGTACTTC | CASSQGLLADSYEQYF
TRBJ1-2 | TRBV6-5 | - | - | TGTGCCAGCAGTTATTCCCAGGGGCTCTATGGCTACACCTTC | CASSYSQGLYGYTF
TRBJ1-4 | TRBV5-8 | - | TRBD1 | TGTGCCAGCAGCTTGGGTACGGGACAGACTACGAAAAAACTGTTTTTT | CASSLGTGQTTKKLFF
TRBJ2-2 | TRBV10-2 | - | TRBD2 | TGCGCCAGCGGACTAGCGGGGGGAAACACCGGGGAGCTGTTTTTT | CASGLAGGNTGELFF
TRBJ2-7 | TRBV27 | - | TRBD2 | TGTGCCAGCAGTTTAGGAGGCGGGAGAGGCTACGAGCAGTACTTC | CASSLGGGRGYEQYF
TRBJ2-2 | TRBV6-4 | - | - | TGTGCCAGCAGTTCTAAGGAGTCCGGGGAGCTGTTTTTT | CASSSKESGELFF
TRBJ2-3 | TRBV27 | - | TRBD2 | TGTGCCAGCAGTCTATCGGGACTAGAGTCGGATACGCAGTATTTT | CASSLSGLESDTQYF
TRBJ2-4 | TRBV15 | - | TRBD2 | TGTGCCACCAGCAGGCAGGGACTAGCGGGAGACAGGGGGTACTTC | CATSRQGLAGDRGYF
TRBJ2-5 | TRBV2 | - | TRBD2 | TGTGCCCGCAGTGAAGAGCGGGGGGCCACAACTCAGTACTTC | CARSEERGATTQYF
TRBJ2-2 | TRBV28 | - | TRBD1 | TGTGCCAGCAGCCGGACAGGGGGTTTTTTCGGGGAGCTGTTTTTT | CASSRTGGFFGELFF
TRBJ2-7 | TRBV1 | once | - | TGCACCAGCAGCTACAGATTCAAGGGACTGCTGCCTCGCTCCTACGAGCAGTACTTC | CTSSYRFKGLLPRSYEQYF
TRBJ1-2 | TRBV19 | - | TRBD1 | TGTGCCAGTAGTATAGTGAAGGGGGCAAACTATGGCTACACCTTC | CASSIVKGANYGYTF
TRBJ1-1 | TRBV4-1 | - | - | TGCGCCAGCAGCCAAGATCTAAGGAGTACTGAAGCTTTCTTT | CASSQDLRSTEAFF
TRBJ2-5 | TRBV6-1 | - | - | TGTGCCAGCAGTGTCGGACTATCACGTGAAGAGACCCAGTACTTC | CASSVGLSREETQYF
TRBJ2-5 | TRBV29-1 | - | - | TGCAGCGTTGGGCCGGCCGGGAGCCCCCCAGAGACCCAGTACTTC | CSVGPAGSPPETQYF
TRBJ2-1 | TRBV5-4 | - | TRBD2 | TGTGCCAGCAGCCCTAGCTTAGCGGGAGGCATGAATGAGCAGTTCTTC | CASSPSLAGGMNEQFF
TRBJ2-2 | TRBV10-2 | - | TRBD1 | TGCGCCAGCGAAATAACAGGGGGTTCTAGGACCGGGGAGCTGTTTTTT | CASEITGGSRTGELFF
TRBJ2-2 | TRBV28 | - | TRBD1 | TGTGCCAGCAGTTTGACGGGACAGGGTCCCGGGGAGCTGTTTTTT | CASSLTGQGPGELFF
TRBJ2-7 | TRBV30 | - | TRBD2 | TGTGCCTGGAGTGTACCCGGACTAGCCCAATACGAGCAGTACTTC | CAWSVPGLAQYEQYF
TRBJ2-7 | TRBV2 | - | TRBD2 | TGTGCCAGCAGTGCGGCGGGAGACGAGCAGTACTTC | CASSAAGDEQYF
TRBJ1-5 | TRBV18 | - | TRBD1 | TGTGCCAGCTCACCACCGGGACAGGGAAATCAGCCCCAGCATTTT | CASSPPGQGNQPQHF
TRBJ2-7 | TRBV29-1 | - | TRBD2 | TGCAGCGTTGAAACTAGCGGGATCCACGAGCAGTACTTC | CSVETSGIHEQYF
TRBJ2-7 | TRBV4-1 | few | - | TGCGCCAGCAGCCAAGATGGGGTAGTTAAGGGGTACGAGCAGTACTTC | CASSQDGVVKGYEQYF